This T cell receptor (beta chain) derives from a study of blood T cell repertoires in COVID-19. The overall study: Whether acute or convalescent, the COVID-19 samples came from the United States, Italy and Spain. Sources were T cells, B-cell-depleted T cells, or PBMCs; the material itself was cDNA or gDNA.

Original methodology: Counts of nucleated cells, estimated from reference gene primer amplification, were obtained. Clones were read by immunoSEQ multiplex PCR, and TCRdb kept only the in-frame ones, dropping some. Clonal size and the V and J genes are those of that table, whereas D and trimming came from the DNA. The sample shows a few hundred thousand clones, more than 85% of them seen only once. Germline assignment: CDR1 MDHEN and CDR2 SYDVKM. This CDR3 region has 14 residues. V was trimmed by 6 bases and J by 7 bases, leaving 16 bases between them. Source material: peripheral blood. This clonotype was obtained from a man aged 55-75 years with acute or convalescent COVID-19. V and J are TRBV28 and TRBJ2-1; D may be TRBD2 (7 bases). The CDR3 protein is CASSPTGGGNEQFF. DNA of the CDR3: TGTGCCAGCAGCCCCACGGGGGGCGGGAATGAGCAGTTCTTC.